This entry concerns a single TCR beta chain. Its target is unknown. RNA extraction and reverse transcription yielded cDNA as sequencing template. Profiled with immunoSEQ multiplex PCR; TCRdb holds only in-frame clones, not every one. Seen here are about 130,000 clones, over 50% observed once, and the top ten hold 4.5%. The sample comes from a study of CD8+ T cells in alopecia areata. Study overall: Treatment with tofacitinib (6 to 18 months) was followed by 6 months off drug. Study results and limitations: It was less clear whether patients shared TCRs than it was in mice, possibly because of HLA. The study found higher clonality in lesional than normal scalp, especially in alopecia totalis/universalis.

Germline CDR1 SGHDT, CDR2 YYEEEE. The CDR3 is made up of 14 amino acids. The V end lost 0 bases, the J end lost 2 bases, and 7 bases lay between the germline ends. Obtained from alopecia areata patients were lesional scalp punch biopsies along with peripheral blood. This rearrangement joins TRBV5-6 to TRBJ2-3; D gene unclear. The source of this sequence is a human donor with alopecia areata. Material: CD4+ T cells sorted from blood, obtained at week 0. CDR3 sequence (DNA): TGTGCCAGCAGCTTGGGAGTCCTCACAGATACGCAGTATTTT. Translation: CASSLGVLTDTQYF.